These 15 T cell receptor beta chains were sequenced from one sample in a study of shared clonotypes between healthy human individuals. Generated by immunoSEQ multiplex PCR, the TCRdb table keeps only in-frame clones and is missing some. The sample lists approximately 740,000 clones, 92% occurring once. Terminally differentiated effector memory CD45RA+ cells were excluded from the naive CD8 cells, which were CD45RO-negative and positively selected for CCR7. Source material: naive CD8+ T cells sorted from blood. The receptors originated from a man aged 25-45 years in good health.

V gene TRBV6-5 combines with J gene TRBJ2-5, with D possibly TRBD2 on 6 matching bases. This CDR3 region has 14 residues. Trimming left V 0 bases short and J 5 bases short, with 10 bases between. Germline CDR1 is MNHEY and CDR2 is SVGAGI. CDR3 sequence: CASSYSLALETQYF. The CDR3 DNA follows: TGTGCCAGCAGTTACTCCCTAGCGCTTGAGACCCAGTACTTC.

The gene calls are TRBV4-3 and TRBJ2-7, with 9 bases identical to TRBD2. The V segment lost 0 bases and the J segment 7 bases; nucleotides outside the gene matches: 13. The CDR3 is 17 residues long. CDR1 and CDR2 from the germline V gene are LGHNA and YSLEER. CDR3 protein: CASSQDHSASGIFEQYF. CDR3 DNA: TGCGCCAGCAGCCAAGATCACTCAGCTAGCGGGATTTTTGAGCAGTACTTC.

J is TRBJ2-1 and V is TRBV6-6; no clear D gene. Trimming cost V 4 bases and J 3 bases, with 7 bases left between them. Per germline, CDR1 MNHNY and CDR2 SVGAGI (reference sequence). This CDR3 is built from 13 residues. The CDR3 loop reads CASSLGRYNEQFF. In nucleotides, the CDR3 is TGTGCCAGCAGTTTAGGACGCTACAATGAGCAGTTCTTC.

Here the CDR3 DNA reads TGTGCCAGCAGCTTTAGTACAGGGGGAGGTGAAAAACTGTTTTTT. Protein: CASSFSTGGGEKLFF. The chain uses TRBV5-6 and TRBJ1-4, with 8 bases matching TRBD1. From germline, CDR1 is SGHDT and CDR2 YYEEEE. The CDR3 totals 15 residues. With V trimmed by 2 bases and J by 7 bases, 7 bases remained unmatched.

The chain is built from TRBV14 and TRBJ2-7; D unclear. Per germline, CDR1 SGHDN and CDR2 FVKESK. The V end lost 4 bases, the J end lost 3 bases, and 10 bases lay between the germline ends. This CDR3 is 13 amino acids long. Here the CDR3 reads CASSRGYDYEQYF. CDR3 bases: TGTGCCAGCAGCCGAGGCTACGACTACGAGCAGTACTTC.

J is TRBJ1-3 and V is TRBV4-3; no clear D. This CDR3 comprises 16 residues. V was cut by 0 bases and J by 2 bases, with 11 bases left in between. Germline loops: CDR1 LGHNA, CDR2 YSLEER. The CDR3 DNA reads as TGCGCCAGCAGCCAAGATGGGAGGGTTGCTGGAAACACCATATATTTT. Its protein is CASSQDGRVAGNTIYF.

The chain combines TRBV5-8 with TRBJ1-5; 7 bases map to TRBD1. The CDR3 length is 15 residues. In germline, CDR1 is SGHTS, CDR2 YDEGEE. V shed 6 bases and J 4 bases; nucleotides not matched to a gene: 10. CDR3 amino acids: CASIRDGTANQPQHF. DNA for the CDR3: TGTGCCAGCATTCGAGACGGGACAGCGAATCAGCCCCAGCATTTT.

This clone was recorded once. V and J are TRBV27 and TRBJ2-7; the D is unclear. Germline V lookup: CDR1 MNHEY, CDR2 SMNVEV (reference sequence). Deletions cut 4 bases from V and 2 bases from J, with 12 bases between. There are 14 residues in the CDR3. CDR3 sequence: CASSSDLSAYEQYF. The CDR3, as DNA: TGTGCCAGCAGTTCGGACCTTTCAGCCTACGAGCAGTACTTC.

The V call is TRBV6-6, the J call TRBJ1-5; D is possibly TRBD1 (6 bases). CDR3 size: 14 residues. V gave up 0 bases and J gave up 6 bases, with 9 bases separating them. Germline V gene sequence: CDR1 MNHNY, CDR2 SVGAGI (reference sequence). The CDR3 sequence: CASSYSPGVQPQHF. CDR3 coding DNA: TGTGCCAGCAGTTACTCCCCAGGGGTTCAGCCCCAGCATTTT.

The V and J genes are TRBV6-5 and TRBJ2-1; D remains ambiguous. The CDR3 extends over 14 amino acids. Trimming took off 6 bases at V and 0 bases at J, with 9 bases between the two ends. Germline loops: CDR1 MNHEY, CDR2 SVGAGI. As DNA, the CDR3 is TGTGCCAGCAGGAGGCCGGGCTCCTACAATGAGCAGTTCTTC. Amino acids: CASRRPGSYNEQFF.

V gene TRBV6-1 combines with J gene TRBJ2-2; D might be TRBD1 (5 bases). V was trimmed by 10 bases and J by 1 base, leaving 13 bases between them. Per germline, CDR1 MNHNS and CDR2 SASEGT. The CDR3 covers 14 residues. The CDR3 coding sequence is TGTGCCACCACCGACAGTTTGAACACCGGGGAGCTGTTTTTT. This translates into CATTDSLNTGELFF.

CDR3 sequence reads: CASLHSNQPQHF. The DNA of the CDR3 is TGTGCCAGCTTACATAGCAATCAGCCCCAGCATTTT. The gene calls are TRBV28 and TRBJ1-5; D unclear. Trimming stripped 8 bases from V and 0 bases from J, with 5 bases between. This CDR3 has 12 amino acids. Germline loops: CDR1 MDHEN, CDR2 SYDVKM.

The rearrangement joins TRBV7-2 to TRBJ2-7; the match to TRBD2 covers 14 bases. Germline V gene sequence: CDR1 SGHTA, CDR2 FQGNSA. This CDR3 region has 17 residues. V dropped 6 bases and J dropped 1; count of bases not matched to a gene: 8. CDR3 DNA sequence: TGTGCCAGCAGTGAAAGACTAGCGGGAGGGTGGTCCTACGAGCAGTACTTC. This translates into CASSERLAGGWSYEQYF.

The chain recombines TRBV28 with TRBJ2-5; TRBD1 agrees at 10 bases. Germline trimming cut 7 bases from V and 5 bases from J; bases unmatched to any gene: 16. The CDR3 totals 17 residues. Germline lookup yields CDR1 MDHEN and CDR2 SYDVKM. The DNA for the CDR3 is TGTGCCAGCAATAAGTATGCGGGGACAGGGGCGGAGGAGACCCAGTACTTC. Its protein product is CASNKYAGTGAEETQYF. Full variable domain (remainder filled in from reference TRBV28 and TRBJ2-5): DVKVTQSSRYLVKRTGEKVFLECVQDMDHENMFWYRQDPGLGLRLIYFSYDVKMKEKGDIPEGYSVSREKKERFSLILESASTNQTSMYLCASNKYAGTGAEETQYFGPGTRLLVL.

The CDR3 sequence: CASRPDRGGSGANVLTF. DNA of the CDR3: TGTGCCAGCAGACCGGACAGGGGCGGCTCTGGGGCCAACGTCCTGACTTTC. This chain uses TRBV5-6 with TRBJ2-6; 9 bases match TRBD1. This CDR3 has 17 amino acids. The germline V gene has CDR1 SGHDT and CDR2 YYEEEE. V trimming: 5 bases; J trimming: 0 bases; junction bases outside the gene matches: 6.